Listed below are T cell receptor beta chains from one sample, sequenced in a study of OX40 agonist ivuxolimab in advanced cancers. Repertoires were generated with immunoSEQ multiplex PCR, while TCRdb's copy carries only in-frame clones and drops some. The data hold approximately 60,000 clones, with approximately 92% observed a single time. Sequencing used CD4+ or CD8+ T cells sorted from blood, obtained in a trial of the OX40 agonist ivuxolimab. The receptors were gathered from an adult with an advanced solid tumor such as melanoma, head and neck, liver or kidney cancer. Each CDR3 is given with its conserved first and last residue. D genes are given only for firm matches. Clone size is shown for a subset of rows, as once, few, many or a class of expanded clone.

>-|TRBJ2-7|-|TRBV10-3
CAISETGTEQYF
TGTGCCATCAGTGAGACAGGGACCGAGCAGTACTTC
>once|TRBJ2-7|-|TRBV5-6
CASSLTGQREQYF
TGTGCCAGCAGCTTGACCGGACAGCGAGAGCAGTACTTC
>-|TRBJ2-7|-|TRBV4-1
CASSRRDNSYEQYF
TGCGCCAGCAGCCGCAGGGACAACTCCTACGAGCAGTACTTC
>once|TRBJ2-7|-|TRBV2
CASTAFPPSGTPVF
TGTGCCAGCACCGCTTTTCCTCCATCCGGGACACCCGTCTTC
>-|TRBJ2-5|TRBD1|TRBV19
CASSIGGGREETQYF
TGTGCCAGTAGTATAGGAGGGGGCAGGGAAGAGACCCAGTACTTC
>-|TRBJ1-4|TRBD1|TRBV29-1
CSAARDRGFLLF
TGCAGCGCTGCCAGGGACAGGGGGTTTTTGTTGTTT
>-|TRBJ2-1|-|TRBV5-1
CASSLDLNRYNEQFF
TGCGCCAGCAGCCTGGACTTAAACCGCTACAATGAGCAGTTCTTC
>-|TRBJ1-1|-|TRBV29-1
CSVESGNTEAFF
TGCAGCGTTGAGAGCGGGAACACTGAAGCTTTCTTT
>-|TRBJ2-1|-|TRBV7-9
CASSLVLSNNEQFF
TGTGCCAGCAGCTTAGTTCTCAGTAACAATGAGCAGTTCTTC
>once|TRBJ2-1|TRBD2|TRBV5-6
CASIRGREGYNEQFF
TGTGCCAGCATCCGGGGGCGGGAGGGTTACAATGAGCAGTTCTTC
>-|TRBJ1-4|TRBD1|TRBV9
CASSVGGTGNEKLFF
TGTGCCAGCAGCGTTGGAGGGACAGGGAACGAAAAACTGTTTTTT
>-|TRBJ2-7|TRBD1|TRBV7-9
CASSYGQAYEQYF
TGTGCCAGCAGCTACGGACAGGCATACGAGCAGTACTTC
>-|TRBJ1-1|-|TRBV5-1
CASSSGPNLNTEAFF
TGCGCCAGCAGCTCCGGACCCAATTTGAACACTGAAGCTTTCTTT
>-|TRBJ2-5|-|TRBV19
CASSIDTETQYF
TGTGCCAGTAGTATAGATACAGAGACCCAGTACTTC
>-|TRBJ2-5|-|TRBV29-1
CSVRQLETQYF
TGCAGCGTTAGACAGTTAGAGACCCAGTACTTC